A single TCR beta chain is shown here with its context. Its antigen is unidentified. The germline gene is not matched at one end of the junction; a read error may be the cause. This sample was included in a study of T cells after yellow fever vaccination. General study points: Subsequent booster samples again held most clones from primary vaccination (around 96% CD4, just under 90% CD8). Across the CD4 and CD8 compartments, a small share of clonotypes was present in both.

This CDR3 region has 16 residues. TCRdb redid the calling of the 5' RACE reads with MiXCR, one entry per CDR3 protein. The sample consists of about 630,000 distinct CDR3 sequences, 9% to 15% of them appearing once. The sample was PBMCs, taken on the day of the yellow fever booster vaccination. This receptor was taken from a young man who received the YFV17D yellow fever vaccine. This rearrangement joins TRBV5-3 to TRBJ2-1; 8 bases align to TRBD2. TRBV5-3 is designated an ORF whose function remains uncertain. The CDR3 region is CAKSLVLAVTYNEQFF. CDR3 nucleotide sequence: TGTGCCAAAAGCTTGGTACTAGCGGTAACCTACAATGAGCAGTTCTTC.